The 26 T cell receptor beta chains below were found in one sample sequenced in a study of cytomegalovirus exposure and HLA in healthy donors. The study ran its PCR with 60 Vbeta and 13 Jbeta primers. Sequencing used immunoSEQ multiplex PCR; TCRdb keeps in-frame clones, though not all of them. The sample lists more than 60,000 clones, under 85% occurring once. The sample comprised PBMCs. Source of these receptors: a male donor in good health and CMV-seropositive.

The J gene is TRBJ1-1, the V gene TRBV4-1, with 8 nucleotides matching TRBD1. J lost 0 bases, V lost 4 bases, and 4 bases had no gene match. The CDR3 consists of 15 residues. Germline loops: CDR1 MGHRA, CDR2 YSYEKL. The CDR3 loop reads CASSPHRGVNTEAFF. CDR3 bases: TGCGCCAGCAGCCCACACAGGGGGGTGAACACTGAAGCTTTCTTT.

CDR3 sequence (DNA): TGTGCCAGTAGTGGCGGGACAGGAGGCTCCTACGAGCAGTACTTC. Its translation: CASSGGTGGSYEQYF. This chain connects TRBV19 to TRBJ2-7; 8 bases line up with TRBD1. The CDR3 has 15 amino acids. Germline V gene data show CDR1 as LNHDA and CDR2 as SQIVND (reference sequence). The J segment lost 0 bases and the V segment lost 5 bases, leaving 6 bases of the junction unmatched.

The chain combines TRBV9 with TRBJ2-1, with TRBD2 identical over 10 bases. V shed 1 base and J 10 bases; nucleotides not matched to a gene: 8. This CDR3 has 15 amino acids. Germline values: CDR1 SGDLS, CDR2 YYNGEE. The CDR3 is CASSVQSGGAREQFF. CDR3 nucleotide sequence: TGTGCCAGCAGCGTACAAAGCGGGGGGGCGAGGGAGCAGTTCTTC.

The chain couples TRBV7-3 to TRBJ2-3; TRBD2 might be the D (7 bases). This CDR3 is 14 amino acids long. Germline CDR1 reads SGHTA; CDR2 reads FQGTGA. Deletions cut 5 bases from V and 10 bases from J, with 19 bases between. CDR3 DNA sequence: TGTGCCAGCAGCGTCTGGGGGGGCGCAGCGCCGCAGTATTTT. Translation gives CASSVWGGAAPQYF.

This clone has more than one count but fewer than ten. This chain connects TRBV6-1 to TRBJ1-2; 9 positions match TRBD1. Germline CDR1 and CDR2: MNHNS and SASEGT. The CDR3 is 14 residues long. J was trimmed by 1 base and V by 6 bases; bases with no gene match: 3. For the CDR3, the DNA is TGTGCCAGCAGGAGGGGACAGGGTAACTATGGCTACACCTTC. This encodes CASRRGQGNYGYTF.

This chain joins TRBV10-2 and TRBJ2-7; tentative D call: TRBD1 (6 bases). Germline CDR1 and CDR2: WSHSY and SAAADI. This CDR3 contains 14 residues. Trimming removed 6 bases at V and 0 bases at J, with 12 bases between. CDR3: CASRDRYSSYEQYF. The CDR3 region has the DNA TGCGCCAGCAGGGACAGATACAGCTCCTACGAGCAGTACTTC.

V and J are TRBV7-2 and TRBJ2-1, with TRBD2 identical over 13 bases. The CDR3 extends over 16 amino acids. The junction had 8 bases not matched to a gene; V was cut back by 5 bases and J by 7 bases. Germline V gene data show CDR1 as SGHTA and CDR2 as FQGNSA. For the CDR3, the DNA is TGTGCCAGCAGCCCCGCCGGGACTAGCGGGGTAAATGAGCAGTTCTTC. Translating gives CASSPAGTSGVNEQFF.

V usage is TRBV7-9 and J usage is TRBJ1-6; 11 bases align to TRBD1. V lost 6 bases, J lost 8 bases, and 15 bases stayed unmatched. Germline values: CDR1 SEHNR, CDR2 FQNEAQ (reference sequence). The CDR3 sequence is 18 residues long. CDR3 sequence reads: CASRPFPARDRGDSPLHF. The DNA of the CDR3 is TGTGCCAGCAGACCCTTCCCTGCCCGGGACAGGGGGGATTCACCCCTCCACTTT.

The chain links TRBV4-1 to TRBJ2-2, with D possibly being TRBD1 (6 bases). The CDR3 consists of 17 residues. V lost 3 bases, J lost 6 bases, and 20 bases lay in between. Germline CDR1 reads MGHRA; CDR2 reads YSYEKL. The chain's CDR3 is CASSQGHRTVLAGELFF. CDR3 coding DNA: TGCGCCAGCAGCCAGGGCCACAGGACAGTCCTCGCCGGGGAGCTGTTTTTT.

CDR3 nucleotides: TGTGCCAGCAACCGACAGGGGAAAGGACCCTACGAGCAGTACTTC. Protein product: CASNRQGKGPYEQYF. This chain joins TRBV2 and TRBJ2-7; 8 bases line up with TRBD1. The CDR3 contains 15 residues. Germline V CDR1 and CDR2: SNHLY, FYNNEI. Trimming at V came to 7 bases and at J to 2 bases, leaving 10 bases not matched to a gene.

The V gene is TRBV7-9, the J gene TRBJ2-3; TRBD1 agrees at 8 bases. V gave up 5 bases and J gave up 2 bases; unmatched junction bases: 9. The germline V gene has CDR1 SEHNR and CDR2 FQNEAQ (reference sequence). This CDR3 has 16 residues. As DNA, the CDR3 is TGTGCCAGCAGCCCCTATGGACAGGGACTCACAGATACGCAGTATTTT. Encoded protein: CASSPYGQGLTDTQYF.

V gene TRBV28 combines with J gene TRBJ2-2; TRBD1 aligns across 7 bases. V dropped 2 bases and J dropped 6; count of bases not matched to a gene: 6. This CDR3 contains 15 residues. Germline V gives CDR1 MDHEN, CDR2 SYDVKM. The CDR3 loop is CASSLEDRFAGELFF. As DNA, the CDR3 is TGTGCCAGCAGTTTAGAGGACAGGTTCGCCGGGGAGCTGTTTTTT.

The V call is TRBV5-1, the J call TRBJ2-2; TRBD2 might be the D (5 bases). The CDR3 runs to 15 residues. The germline V and J ends were trimmed by 0 bases and 0 bases, with 6 bases remaining between them. Germline V gene lookup returns CDR1 SGHRS and CDR2 YFSETQ. The DNA of the CDR3 is TGCGCCAGCAGCTTGGGGACTTCGAACACCGGGGAGCTGTTTTTT. Translated: CASSLGTSNTGELFF. The full variable domain, its missing parts supplied by reference TRBV5-1 and TRBJ2-2, is KAGVTQTPRYLIKTRGQQVTLSCSPISGHRSVSWYQQTPGQGLQFLFEYFSETQRNKGNFPGRFSGRQFSNSRSEMNVSTLELGDSALYLCASSLGTSNTGELFFGEGSRLTVL.

Here the CDR3 reads CASSPGQLTGANVLTF. In DNA form, the CDR3 reads TGTGCCAGCAGTCCGGGACAGCTAACTGGGGCCAACGTCCTGACTTTC. The V call is TRBV28, the J call TRBJ2-6, with TRBD1 matching over 7 bases. V trimming: 5 bases; J trimming: 2 bases; junction bases outside the gene matches: 6. This CDR3 region has 16 residues. Germline V CDR1 and CDR2: MDHEN, SYDVKM.

This clone was found once. The CDR3 DNA reads as TGTGCCAGCAGACCGGGACTTTCCCACTATGGCTACACCTTC. This gives the protein CASRPGLSHYGYTF. The gene calls are TRBV28 and TRBJ1-2; D may be TRBD1 (5 bases). CDR3 length equals 14 residues. Germline V gene data show CDR1 as MDHEN and CDR2 as SYDVKM. The V gene lost 6 bases and the J gene lost 3 bases, with 14 bases spanning the gap.

Worth noting for this clone: One junction end does not reproduce the germline sequence, and a read error may be involved. The rearrangement joins TRBV7-2 to TRBJ1-5, with a weak D call TRBD1 (6 bases). Germline loops: CDR1 SGHTA, CDR2 FQGNSA. This CDR3 comprises 11 residues. This CDR3 is CASSLGQLQHF. The CDR3 nucleotides read TGTGCCAGCAGCCTCGGACAGCTCCAGCATTTT.

This chain links TRBV21-1 with TRBJ2-7; the D segment call TRBD1 is taken from the table without a DNA check. TRBV21-1 is tagged as a pseudogene. The CDR3 has 15 residues. The CDR3: CASSKNAAQGLGQYF. In DNA form, the CDR3 reads TGTGCCAGCAGCAAGAATGCAGCACAGGGTTTAGGGCAGTACTTC.

The J gene is TRBJ2-3, the V gene TRBV4-3, with TRBD2 matching over 7 bases. J was trimmed by 1 base and V by 1 base; bases with no gene match: 8. The CDR3 length is 17 residues. Germline values: CDR1 LGHNA, CDR2 YSLEER. The CDR3 sequence: CASSQVEAAGRTDTQYF. In DNA form, the CDR3 reads TGCGCCAGCAGCCAAGTGGAGGCAGCGGGGCGCACAGATACGCAGTATTTT.

V usage is TRBV5-1 and J usage is TRBJ2-3, with 10 positions matching TRBD2. Germline-derived CDR1 and CDR2 are SGHRS and YFSETQ. CDR3 length equals 16 residues. Trimming cost V 3 bases and J 6 bases; bases outside gene matches: 10. Here the CDR3 DNA reads TGCGCCAGCAGCTCTGGAGCGGGGGGGCTTGGCGATACGCAGTATTTT. This codes for CASSSGAGGLGDTQYF.

The V gene is TRBV7-2, the J gene TRBJ2-7; TRBD1 matches 8 bases. After removal of 6 bases from V and 2 bases from J, the junction contained 3 bases not matched to a gene. This CDR3 has 13 residues. Germline V gives CDR1 SGHTA, CDR2 FQGNSA. In DNA form, the CDR3 reads TGTGCCAGCAGGACGGACAGGGCCTACGAGCAGTACTTC. Its protein is CASRTDRAYEQYF. Complete variable domain (other parts from reference TRBV7-2 and TRBJ2-7): GAGVSQSPSNKVTEKGKDVELRCDPISGHTALYWYRQSLGQGLEFLIYFQGNSAPDKSGLPSDRFSAERTGGSVSTLTIQRTQQEDSAVYLCASRTDRAYEQYFGPGTRLTVT.

This clone came up a few times. Other DNA sequences of this sample code for an identical CDR3. V is TRBV5-1 and J is TRBJ2-1, with TRBD2 matching over 7 bases. There are 13 residues in the CDR3. The V gene end was trimmed by 2 bases and the J gene end by 6 bases; junction bases not matched to a gene: 2. The germline gives CDR1 SGHRS, CDR2 YFSETQ. CDR3 bases: TGCGCCAGCAGCTTCGGCGGGGGCAATGAGCAGTTCTTC. Translating it yields CASSFGGGNEQFF. Full variable domain (rest looked up from reference TRBV5-1 and TRBJ2-1): KAGVTQTPRYLIKTRGQQVTLSCSPISGHRSVSWYQQTPGQGLQFLFEYFSETQRNKGNFPGRFSGRQFSNSRSEMNVSTLELGDSALYLCASSFGGGNEQFFGPGTRLTVL.

This clone was counted a few times. V usage is TRBV2 and J usage is TRBJ1-5; 8 nucleotides match TRBD1. CDR1 and CDR2 from the germline V gene are SNHLY and FYNNEI. The CDR3 length is 13 residues. V dropped 6 bases and J dropped 7; count of bases not matched to a gene: 5. DNA for the CDR3: TGTGCCAGCAGAGGGACAGGCGCCCAGCCCCAGCATTTT. This codes for CASRGTGAQPQHF.

The V call is TRBV7-9, the J call TRBJ2-2; the D gene is possibly TRBD1 (5 bases). Trimming took off 2 bases at V and 4 bases at J, with 8 bases between the two ends. Germline CDR1 and CDR2: SEHNR and FQNEAQ (reference sequence). This CDR3 contains 14 residues. This chain's CDR3 is CASSLQGSTGELFF. The CDR3 DNA follows: TGTGCCAGCAGCTTACAGGGAAGCACCGGGGAGCTGTTTTTT.

This chain joins TRBV11-1 and TRBJ1-2; tentatively, D is TRBD1 (6 bases). CDR1 is SGHAT and CDR2 is FQDESV in the germline V gene (reference sequence). The CDR3 consists of 13 residues. Trimming took 8 bases from V and 4 from J, leaving 14 bases between them. DNA for the CDR3: TGTGCCAGCTCGGGGGGGCCCGCCTATGGCTACACCTTC. It specifies CASSGGPAYGYTF.

The gene calls are TRBV4-3 and TRBJ1-2, with 10 bases aligning to TRBD1. The V and J ends lost 0 bases and 12 bases, in that order; junction bases with no gene match: 7. The CDR3 is 14 amino acids. The germline V gene has CDR1 LGHNA and CDR2 YSLEER. CDR3 DNA: TGCGCCAGCAGCCAAGAGTCCGGGACAGGGGACCACACCTTC. Translating gives CASSQESGTGDHTF.

V gene TRBV5-4 combines with J gene TRBJ1-4; 9 bases match TRBD1. This CDR3 region has 15 residues. V lost 4 bases and J lost 6; bases outside the gene matches: 7. Germline V gene data show CDR1 as SGHNT and CDR2 as YYREEE (reference sequence). CDR3 protein: CASSDPDRGDEKLFF. CDR3 nucleotides: TGTGCCAGCAGCGACCCGGACAGGGGAGATGAAAAACTGTTTTTT. The variable domain in full, completed from reference TRBV5-4 and TRBJ1-4, reads ETGVTQSPTHLIKTRGQQVTLRCSSQSGHNTVSWYQQALGQGPQFIFQYYREEENGRGNFPPRFSGLQFPNYSSELNVNALELDDSALYLCASSDPDRGDEKLFFGSGTQLSVL.